This T cell receptor (beta chain) emerged from a study of T-cell reconstitution after alpha-beta-depleted transplantation in children. The study, taken as a whole, reports: T cells produced anew were the main source of T-cell counts and diversity one year after transplant. Surviving recipient T cells and thymic progenitors underlay high day-60 TCRbeta diversity in some patients. About two months after transplant, alpha-beta T cells reportedly came from several hundred expanded graft clones.

Unique molecular identifiers were incorporated into the prepared TCRbeta library. TCRdb reprocessed the PCR reads with MiXCR, giving one entry per CDR3 protein. Among fewer than 550,000 distinct CDR3 sequences listed, about an eighth were seen once. The germline V and J ends were trimmed by 5 bases and 2 bases, with 14 bases remaining between them. The CDR3 extends over 15 amino acids. This clonotype was seen ten or more times. Its target is unknown. The material sequenced was PBMCs, mostly from graft donor cells, taken 180 days after TCRalphabeta/CD19-depleted stem cell transplant. The V call is TRBV12-3 or TRBV12-4, the J call TRBJ2-3; D might be TRBD2 (5 bases). This receptor was obtained from a female patient aged 2-9 years who had a stem cell transplant for aplastic anemia, so the T cells may come from the graft donor. The CDR3 DNA reads as TGTGCCAGCAGTCCCCGAGCGGCTTCCACAGATACGCAGTATTTT. Translation gives CASSPRAASTDTQYF.